These T cell receptor beta chains were read from a single sample in a study of T cell responses to AZD1222 COVID-19 vaccine. Sequencing used immunoSEQ multiplex PCR; TCRdb keeps in-frame clones, though not all of them. Of more than 100,000 clones detected, 90% appear once; the ten largest clones hold about 4.8%. Sample: peripheral blood, taken on day 0 of AZD1222 vaccination. These TCRs come from an adult in good health. Both conserved end residues are trimmed from each CDR3.

V	length	CDR3
TRBV7-2	12	ASSSYRGGYEQY
TRBV6-5	12	ASRRGTADTEAF
TRBV6-5	13	ASSQTGTGNTEAF
TRBV6-5	12	ASSYRESGNTIY
TRBV6-5	13	ATDREWSYNSPLH
TRBV19	13	ASSGAGGPPWPQH
TRBV27	13	ASRSAGQGVYGYT
TRBV30	11	AWSVSGTGGYT
TRBV29-1	11	SASPAGFHEQY
TRBV6-5	10	ASSDGFYGYT
TRBV7-2	14	ASSSQGAASNQPQH
TRBV9	12	ASSRTGGNEKLF
TRBV6-1	10	ALRGFDEKLF
TRBV29-1	7	SGGREAF
TRBV29-1	12	SVGTGNSNQPQH
TRBV4-2	16	ASSQDATGGLSGNTIY
TRBV7-2	13	ASSLFGQGVSEQY
TRBV19	13	ASSSGTGSTGELF
TRBV28	12	ASSPPDRGGGYT
TRBV5-1	11	ASRGVVQHEAF
TRBV2	14	ASKAREDRRNQPQH
TRBV5-5	14	ASSLGPQGSNQPQH
TRBV7-8	12	ASSLFDSGNTIY
TRBV5-4	11	ASSLWGGTEAF
TRBV2	11	AGHLRGGNEQF
TRBV10-3	12	ATAGREGPDTQY
TRBV9	14	ASSTHSGGRSDTQY
TRBV3-1/TRBV3-2	14	ASSKPTGGAGTEAF
TRBV28	15	ASSPPGLAGAGDTQY
TRBV4-1	13	ASSQPTGTKYEQY
TRBV30	13	AWSGAIGTGQPQH
TRBV28	13	ASSFSGHAGTEAF
TRBV18	13	ASSRLVGGSYEQY
TRBV21-1	10	ARPQRFETQY
TRBV29-1	12	SVEEERTYNEQF
TRBV15	14	ATSRASPNSNQPQH
TRBV11-2	13	ASRREGLGAYEQY
TRBV5-1	14	ASSSGNTGPGYGYT